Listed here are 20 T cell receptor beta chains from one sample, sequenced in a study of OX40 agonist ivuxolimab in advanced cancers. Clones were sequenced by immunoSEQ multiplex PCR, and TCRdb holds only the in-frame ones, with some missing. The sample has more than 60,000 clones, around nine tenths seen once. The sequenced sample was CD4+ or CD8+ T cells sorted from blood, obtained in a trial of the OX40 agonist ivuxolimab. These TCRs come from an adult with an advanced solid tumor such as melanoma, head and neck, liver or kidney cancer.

The CDR3 sequence is CASSVTGTGTDTQYF. The CDR3, as DNA: TGTGCCAGCAGCGTTACCGGGACAGGGACCGATACGCAGTATTTT. The V call is TRBV6-4, the J call TRBJ2-3, with 9 nucleotides matching TRBD1. This CDR3 spans 15 amino acids. The germline V gene has CDR1 MRHNA and CDR2 SNTAGT. V gave up 6 bases and J gave up 6 bases; unmatched junction bases: 10.

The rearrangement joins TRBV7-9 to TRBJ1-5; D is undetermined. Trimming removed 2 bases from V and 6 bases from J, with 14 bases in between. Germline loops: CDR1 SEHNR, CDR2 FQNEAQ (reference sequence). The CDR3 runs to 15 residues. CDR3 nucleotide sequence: TGTGCCAGCAGCTTATCTGGTGAATACGGTCAGCCCCAGCATTTT. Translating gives CASSLSGEYGQPQHF.

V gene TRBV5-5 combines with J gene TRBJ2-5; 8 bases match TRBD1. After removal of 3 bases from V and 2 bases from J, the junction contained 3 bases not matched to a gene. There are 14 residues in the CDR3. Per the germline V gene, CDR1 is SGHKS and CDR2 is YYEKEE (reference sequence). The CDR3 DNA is TGTGCCAGCAGCTCACAGGGGGTGCAAGAGACCCAGTACTTC. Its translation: CASSSQGVQETQYF.

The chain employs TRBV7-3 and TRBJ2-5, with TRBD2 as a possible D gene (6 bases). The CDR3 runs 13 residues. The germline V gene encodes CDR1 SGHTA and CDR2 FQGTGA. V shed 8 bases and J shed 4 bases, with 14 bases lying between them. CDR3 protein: CASGRGMLETQYF. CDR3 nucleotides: TGTGCCAGCGGCCGCGGGATGTTAGAGACCCAGTACTTC.

CDR3 residues: CASSLPGLNYGYTF. In nucleotides, the CDR3 is TGTGCCAGCAGCCTCCCCGGCCTTAACTATGGCTACACCTTC. The genes are TRBV28 and TRBJ1-2; D not certain. The CDR3 runs 14 residues. V was trimmed by 6 bases and J by 1 base, leaving 12 bases between them. Germline CDR1 MDHEN, CDR2 SYDVKM.

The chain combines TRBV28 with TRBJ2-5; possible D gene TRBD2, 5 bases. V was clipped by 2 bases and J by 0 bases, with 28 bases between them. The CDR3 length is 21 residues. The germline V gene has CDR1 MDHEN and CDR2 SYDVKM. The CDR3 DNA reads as TGTGCCAGCAGTTTACCCCCCCCCAACAGTTACCAGAGGGTAAACCAAGAGACCCAGTACTTC. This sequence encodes CASSLPPPNSYQRVNQETQYF.

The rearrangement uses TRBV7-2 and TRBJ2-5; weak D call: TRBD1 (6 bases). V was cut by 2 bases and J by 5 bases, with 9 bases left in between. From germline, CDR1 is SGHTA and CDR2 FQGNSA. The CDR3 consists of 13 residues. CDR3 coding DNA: TGTGCCAGCAGCTTACACAGGGATGAGACCCAGTACTTC. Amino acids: CASSLHRDETQYF.

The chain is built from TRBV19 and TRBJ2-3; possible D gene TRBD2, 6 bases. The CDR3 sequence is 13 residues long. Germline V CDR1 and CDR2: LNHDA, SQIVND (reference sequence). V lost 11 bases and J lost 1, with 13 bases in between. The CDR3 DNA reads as TGTGCCTCGGGAGACCTCCGCACAGATACGCAGTATTTT. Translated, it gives CASGDLRTDTQYF.

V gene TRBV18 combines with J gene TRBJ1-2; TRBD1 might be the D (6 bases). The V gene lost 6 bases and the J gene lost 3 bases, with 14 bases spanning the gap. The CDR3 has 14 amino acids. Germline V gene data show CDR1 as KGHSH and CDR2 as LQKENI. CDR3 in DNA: TGTGCCAGCTCGGTAGGGGGGCTCGACTATGGCTACACCTTC. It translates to CASSVGGLDYGYTF.

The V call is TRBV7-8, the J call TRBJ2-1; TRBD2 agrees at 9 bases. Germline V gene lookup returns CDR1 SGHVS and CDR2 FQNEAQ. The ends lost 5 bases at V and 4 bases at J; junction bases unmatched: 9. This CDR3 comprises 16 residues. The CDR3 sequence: CASSPLTSGGYNEQFF. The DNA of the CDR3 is TGTGCCAGCAGCCCTTTGACTAGCGGAGGGTACAATGAGCAGTTCTTC.

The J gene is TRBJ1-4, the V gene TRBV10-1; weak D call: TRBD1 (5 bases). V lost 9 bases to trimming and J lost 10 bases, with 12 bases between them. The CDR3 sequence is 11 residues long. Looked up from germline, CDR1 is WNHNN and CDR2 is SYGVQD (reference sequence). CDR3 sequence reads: CASGAAGKLFF. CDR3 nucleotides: TGCGCCAGTGGGGCTGCTGGAAAACTGTTTTTT.

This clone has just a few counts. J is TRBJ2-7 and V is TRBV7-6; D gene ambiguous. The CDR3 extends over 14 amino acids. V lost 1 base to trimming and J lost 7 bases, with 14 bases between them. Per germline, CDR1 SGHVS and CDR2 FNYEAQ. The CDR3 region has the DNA TGTGCCAGCAGCTTAGAGCACAGCAAAAGTGAGCAGTACTTC. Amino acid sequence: CASSLEHSKSEQYF.

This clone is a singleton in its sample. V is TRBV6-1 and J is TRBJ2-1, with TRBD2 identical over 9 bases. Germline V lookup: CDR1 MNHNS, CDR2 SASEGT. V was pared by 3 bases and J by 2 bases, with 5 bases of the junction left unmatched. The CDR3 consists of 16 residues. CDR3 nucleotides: TGTGCCAGCAGTGATTGGGGCGGGAGGGCCTACAATGAGCAGTTCTTC. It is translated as CASSDWGGRAYNEQFF.

CDR3 nucleotides: TGTGCCAGCAGTTCATTGACTAGCGGAAGCTCCTACGAGCAGTACTTC. The encoded protein is CASSSLTSGSSYEQYF. The rearrangement links TRBV6-5 to TRBJ2-7; 9 nucleotides match TRBD2. J gave up 0 bases and V 4 bases, and 7 bases lay outside the gene matches. This CDR3 is 16 amino acids long. The germline CDR1 and CDR2 sequences are MNHEY and SVGAGI.

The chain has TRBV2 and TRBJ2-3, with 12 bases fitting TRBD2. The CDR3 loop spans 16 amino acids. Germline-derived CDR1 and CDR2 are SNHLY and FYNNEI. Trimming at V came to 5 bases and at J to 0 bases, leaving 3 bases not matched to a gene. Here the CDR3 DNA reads TGTGCCAGCAGTCTAGCGGGAGGGCCAAGCACAGATACGCAGTATTTT. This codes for CASSLAGGPSTDTQYF.

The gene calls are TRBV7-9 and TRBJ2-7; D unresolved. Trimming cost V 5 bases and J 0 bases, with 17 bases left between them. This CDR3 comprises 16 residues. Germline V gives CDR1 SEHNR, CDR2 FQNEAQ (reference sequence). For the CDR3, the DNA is TGTGCCAGCAGCCGTCTTAGTATGTCTAACTCCTACGAGCAGTACTTC. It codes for CASSRLSMSNSYEQYF.

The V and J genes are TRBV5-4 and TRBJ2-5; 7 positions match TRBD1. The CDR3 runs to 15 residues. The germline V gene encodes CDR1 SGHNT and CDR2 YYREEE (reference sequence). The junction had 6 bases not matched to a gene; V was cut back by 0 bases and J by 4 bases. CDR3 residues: CASSLETGVGETQYF. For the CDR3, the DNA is TGTGCCAGCAGCTTGGAAACAGGGGTTGGAGAGACCCAGTACTTC.

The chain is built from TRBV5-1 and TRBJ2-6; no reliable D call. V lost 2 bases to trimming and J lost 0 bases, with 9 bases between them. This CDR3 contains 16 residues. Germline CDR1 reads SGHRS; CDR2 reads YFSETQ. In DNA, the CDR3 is TGCGCCAGCAGCTTAACCCTCAGCTCTGGGGCCAACGTCCTGACTTTC. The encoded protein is CASSLTLSSGANVLTF.

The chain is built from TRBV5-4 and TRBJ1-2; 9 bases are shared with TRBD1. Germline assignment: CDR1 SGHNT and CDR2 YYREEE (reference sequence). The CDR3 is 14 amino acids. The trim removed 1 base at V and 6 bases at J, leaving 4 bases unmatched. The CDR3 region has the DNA TGTGCCAGCAGCTTGACAGGGGGCGCCAATGGCTACACCTTC. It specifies CASSLTGGANGYTF.

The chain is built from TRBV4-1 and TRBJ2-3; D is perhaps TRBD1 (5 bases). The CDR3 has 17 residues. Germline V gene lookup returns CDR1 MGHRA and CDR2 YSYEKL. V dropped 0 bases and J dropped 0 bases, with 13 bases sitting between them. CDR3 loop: CASSQERSGYSTDTQYF. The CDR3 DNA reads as TGCGCCAGCAGCCAAGAGAGGTCAGGGTACAGCACAGATACGCAGTATTTT.